Following are 13 T cell receptor beta chains from one sample sequenced in a study of vaccination and CD4 T cells after COVID-19. With the Oncomine TCR Beta short-read assay, DNA from cultured CD4+ T cells was sequenced. TCRdb independently ran MiXCR on the PCR reads; one entry per CDR3 protein. The table includes under 20,000 distinct CDR3 sequences, about four fifths detected once. No antigen has been assigned to these receptors. Noted treatment: roughly 10-day PBMC culture with coronavirus spike peptide pools or control peptides (ViraFEST assay). Sequenced material: CD4+ T cells from blood, cultured in vitro, taken after SARS-CoV-2 vaccination. The source of these receptors is a human donor who received a COVID-19 vaccine.

The V call is TRBV24-1, the J call TRBJ1-1; the D is unclear. CDR1 and CDR2 from the germline V gene are KGHDR and SFDVKD. Trimming cost V 8 bases and J 6 bases, with 3 bases left between them. CDR3 size: 9 residues. CDR3 DNA sequence: TGTGCCACCACGGCTGAAGCTTTCTTT. Translated, it gives CATTAEAFF.

This clonotype was picked up a small number of times. The genes are TRBV20-1 and TRBJ1-5; D not resolved. The CDR3 runs 13 residues. V lost 3 bases and J lost 0, with 6 bases in between. CDR1 DFQATT and CDR2 SNEGSKA come from the germline V gene (reference sequence). This chain's CDR3 is CSASRNSNQPQHF. CDR3 nucleotide sequence: TGCAGTGCTAGTAGAAATAGCAATCAGCCCCAGCATTTT.

This clonotype was seen more than once but under ten times. This chain uses TRBV19 with TRBJ1-6, with 9 nucleotides matching TRBD1. CDR3 length: 14 residues. With 8 bases clipped from V and 9 bases from J, the junction kept 8 bases outside the gene matches. CDR1 is LNHDA and CDR2 is SQIVND in the germline V gene (reference sequence). Here the CDR3 reads CASREDRGSSPLHF. In nucleotides, the CDR3 is TGTGCCAGTCGTGAGGACAGGGGATCTTCACCCCTCCACTTT.

This clonotype occurred once. The V and J genes are TRBV15 and TRBJ1-2; a weak D match, TRBD1 (5 bases). The CDR3 runs 14 residues. The germline CDR1 and CDR2 sequences are LNHNV and YYDKDF (reference sequence). Deletions cut 1 base from V and 3 bases from J, with 9 bases between. The CDR3, as DNA: TGTGCCACCAGCAGAGGGGCGACAGACTATGGCTACACCTTC. It translates to CATSRGATDYGYTF.

The V gene is TRBV10-3, the J gene TRBJ2-1; 11 positions agree with TRBD2. J lost 7 bases, V lost 4 bases, and 9 bases had no gene match. Germline values: CDR1 ENHRY, CDR2 SYGVKD. CDR3 length equals 16 residues. CDR3 protein: CAISGQGLAARNEQFF. In DNA, the CDR3 is TGTGCCATCAGTGGGCAGGGACTAGCGGCCAGAAATGAGCAGTTCTTC.

The CDR3 loop is CASSFSQGFGDTQYF. In DNA form, the CDR3 reads TGCGCCAGCAGCTTCTCACAGGGGTTTGGCGATACGCAGTATTTT. The chain carries TRBV5-1 and TRBJ2-3, with 7 nucleotides matching TRBD1. The V and J ends lost 2 bases and 6 bases, in that order; junction bases with no gene match: 9. CDR3 length equals 15 residues. Germline V gives CDR1 SGHRS, CDR2 YFSETQ.

This clonotype occurred a few times. CDR3 loop: CSARISGRSNQPQHF. CDR3 nucleotide sequence: TGCAGTGCTAGAATAAGCGGGCGTAGCAATCAGCCCCAGCATTTT. The chain links TRBV20-1 to TRBJ1-5; no clear D gene. The CDR3 length is 15 residues. CDR1 and CDR2 (germline): DFQATT, SNEGSKA (reference sequence). Deletions cut 2 bases from V and 0 bases from J, with 11 bases between.

The chain is built from TRBV12-5 and TRBJ1-5, with D perhaps TRBD1 (6 bases). This CDR3 is built from 16 residues. Per the germline V gene, CDR1 is LGHNT and CDR2 is FRNRAP. V shed 0 bases and J shed 1 base, with 10 bases lying between them. The CDR3 DNA reads as TGTGCTAGTGGTTTGGTACAGGGACCAAGCAATCAGCCCCAGCATTTT. Translating gives CASGLVQGPSNQPQHF.

V gene TRBV7-9 combines with J gene TRBJ2-5, with 12 bases that match TRBD2. Germline values: CDR1 SEHNR, CDR2 FQNEAQ (reference sequence). Trimming took 2 bases from V and 6 from J; bases not matched to a gene: 4. This CDR3 spans 15 amino acids. The DNA for the CDR3 is TGTGCCAGCAGCTTATCTAGCGGGGGGGGGAAGACCCAGTACTTC. This sequence encodes CASSLSSGGGKTQYF. Combining the CDR3 with reference TRBV7-9 and TRBJ2-5 gives the whole variable domain DTGVSQNPRHKITKRGQNVTFRCDPISEHNRLYWYRQTLGQGPEFLTYFQNEAQLEKSRLLSDRFSAERPKGSFSTLEIQRTEQGDSAMYLCASSLSSGGGKTQYFGPGTRLLVL.

This clonotype was detected only a few times. V is TRBV15 and J is TRBJ2-1; no clear D gene. V gave up 1 base and J gave up 0 bases, with 10 bases separating them. Germline V gene sequence: CDR1 LNHNV, CDR2 YYDKDF (reference sequence). The CDR3 is made up of 16 amino acids. The CDR3 DNA sequence: TGTGCCACCAGCAGAGCATACGGAAGCTCCTACAATGAGCAGTTCTTC. Translating it yields CATSRAYGSSYNEQFF. The variable domain in full, completed from reference TRBV15 and TRBJ2-1, reads DAMVIQNPRYQVTQFGKPVTLSCSQTLNHNVMYWYQQKSSQAPKLLFHYYDKDFNNEADTPDNFQSRRPNTSFCFLDIRSPGLGDTAMYLCATSRAYGSSYNEQFFGPGTRLTVL.

V usage is TRBV2 and J usage is TRBJ2-5; 8 bases align to TRBD2. Germline CDR1 reads SNHLY; CDR2 reads FYNNEI. The CDR3 consists of 14 residues. V lost 6 bases and J lost 5; bases outside the gene matches: 8. Here the CDR3 DNA reads TGTGCCAGCAGAGGTAGCGGGGTATGGGAGACCCAGTACTTC. Its translation: CASRGSGVWETQYF.

The chain has TRBV6-2 or TRBV6-3 and TRBJ1-2, with D possibly being TRBD1 (6 bases). V lost 9 bases to trimming and J lost 2 bases, with 13 bases between them. Germline CDR1 MNHEY, CDR2 SVGEGT. This CDR3 is built from 13 residues. The CDR3 region is CASQYRENYGYTF. The CDR3 coding sequence is TGTGCCAGTCAATACAGGGAAAACTATGGCTACACCTTC.

J is TRBJ2-7 and V is TRBV15, with 7 nucleotides matching TRBD1. The CDR3 is 16 residues long. The germline V gene has CDR1 LNHNV and CDR2 YYDKDF (reference sequence). Trimming took 0 bases from V and 1 from J; bases not matched to a gene: 6. DNA of the CDR3: TGTGCCACCAGCAGAGATCGGGACAGCAGTTCCTACGAGCAGTACTTC. Its protein is CATSRDRDSSSYEQYF.